This T cell receptor beta chain was captured in a study of cytomegalovirus exposure and HLA in healthy donors. The PCR was carried out with 60 Vbeta primers and 13 Jbeta primers. Sequencing used immunoSEQ multiplex PCR; TCRdb keeps in-frame clones, though not all of them. Of just over 80,000 clones listed, about 79% are singletons. V lost 0 bases and J lost 7, with 18 bases in between. Germline CDR1 reads SGHDT; CDR2 reads YYEEEE. The CDR3 has 16 residues. The specimen was PBMCs. This receptor was identified in a man younger than 35 in good health and CMV-seropositive. The V and J genes are TRBV5-6 and TRBJ2-3, with D maybe TRBD2 (6 bases). The CDR3 is CASSLEVAGLGYTQYF. The CDR3 DNA is TGTGCCAGCAGCTTGGAAGTTGCGGGATTAGGCTATACGCAGTATTTT.